These 2 T cell receptor beta chains came from one sample sequenced in a study of cytomegalovirus exposure and HLA in healthy donors. Vbeta (60) and Jbeta (13) primers were used in the PCR. Profiled with immunoSEQ multiplex PCR; TCRdb holds only in-frame clones, not every one. The top ten hold roughly 2% of the sample, which has over 95,000 clones, 76% seen once. The specimen was PBMCs. The receptors come from a middle-aged man in good health and CMV-seronegative.

This rearrangement joins TRBV29-1 to TRBJ2-7; 7 nucleotides agree with TRBD1. The length of the CDR3 is 15 residues. V gave up 6 bases and J gave up 0 bases; unmatched junction bases: 11. In germline, CDR1 is SQVTM, CDR2 ANQGSEA. The CDR3 region is CSVAGRQGHSYEQYF. The CDR3 DNA sequence: TGCAGCGTGGCAGGAAGACAGGGTCACTCCTACGAGCAGTACTTC.

The chain is built from TRBV5-1 and TRBJ2-6, with 8 bases identical to TRBD1. From germline, CDR1 is SGHRS and CDR2 YFSETQ. The V gene end was trimmed by 0 bases and the J gene end by 4 bases; junction bases not matched to a gene: 9. The CDR3 runs 18 residues. CDR3 amino acids: CASSLVLDRVLGANVLTF. The CDR3 nucleotides read TGCGCCAGCAGCTTGGTTCTGGACAGGGTGTTGGGGGCCAACGTCCTGACTTTC.